What follows are 17 T cell receptor beta chains derived from one specimen sequenced in a study of cytomegalovirus exposure and HLA in healthy donors (dated by TCRdb to 2016 to 2017). The method behind the library was the immunoSEQ multiplex PCR assay. A mixture of 60 forward primers for TCR Vbeta segments and 13 reverse primers for TCR Jbeta segments was used in the multiplex PCR. TCRdb limited this immuneACCESS table to in-frame rearrangements with V and J called. A share of clones is missing; checked studies link under half to unresolved V genes, and the rest is unexplained. This sample holds tens of thousands of clones; about 85% were observed only once. Under 15% of the sample rests with the top ten. The sample taken for sequencing was PBMCs. The receptors were gathered from a woman between 40 and 55 years old in good health and CMV-seropositive.

This sequence joins TRBV19 and TRBJ1-5; D remains ambiguous. Germline V CDR1 and CDR2: LNHDA, SQIVND (reference sequence). CDR3 length: 15 residues. The ends were cut back, 1 base at V and 2 bases at J, with 9 bases in the middle. CDR3 nucleotides: TGTGCCAGTAGTATAGGAGGGATCGGCAATCAGCCCCAGCATTTT. Translation: CASSIGGIGNQPQHF.

The genes are TRBV5-5 and TRBJ2-7, with TRBD2 as a possible D gene (6 bases). Germline CDR1 reads SGHKS; CDR2 reads YYEKEE (reference sequence). The length of the CDR3 is 15 residues. Trimming cost V 3 bases and J 4 bases, with 17 bases left between them. The CDR3 loop reads CASSSHPGTLYEQYF. In DNA, the CDR3 is TGTGCCAGCAGCTCGCACCCCGGGACTCTATACGAGCAGTACTTC.

The gene calls are TRBV19 and TRBJ1-5; 8 bases are shared with TRBD1. The CDR3 totals 14 residues. Looked up from germline, CDR1 is LNHDA and CDR2 is SQIVND (reference sequence). V shed 5 bases and J 5 bases; nucleotides not matched to a gene: 5. The CDR3 sequence is CASSSGQDDQPQHF. As DNA, the CDR3 is TGTGCCAGTAGTTCGGGACAGGACGATCAGCCCCAGCATTTT.

This sequence joins TRBV28 and TRBJ2-3; D gene ambiguous. This CDR3 has 13 amino acids. Per the germline V gene, CDR1 is MDHEN and CDR2 is SYDVKM. V shed 2 bases and J shed 4 bases, with 7 bases lying between them. The DNA for the CDR3 is TGTGCCAGCAGTTTAATAGCCCCAGATACGCAGTATTTT. This gives the protein CASSLIAPDTQYF.

This chain connects TRBV28 to TRBJ2-7; 10 bases line up with TRBD2. The CDR3 spans 16 residues. V dropped 7 bases and J dropped 3; count of bases not matched to a gene: 12. Germline CDR1 reads MDHEN; CDR2 reads SYDVKM. The CDR3 coding sequence is TGTGCCAGCATTGGGGCTAGCGGGAGATCGTTCTACGAGCAGTACTTC. It yields the protein CASIGASGRSFYEQYF.

V gene TRBV4-2 combines with J gene TRBJ2-7; 7 bases match TRBD1. V lost 6 bases and J lost 3; bases outside the gene matches: 8. CDR1 is LGHNA and CDR2 is YNFKEQ in the germline V gene. This CDR3 spans 14 amino acids. This chain's CDR3 is CASSQTGTDYEQYF. In DNA, the CDR3 is TGTGCCAGCAGTCAAACTGGGACAGACTACGAGCAGTACTTC.

The V gene is TRBV29-1, the J gene TRBJ1-2; 7 nucleotides agree with TRBD1. The CDR3 consists of 13 residues. Trimming cost V 6 bases and J 8 bases; bases outside gene matches: 12. Germline V gives CDR1 SQVTM, CDR2 ANQGSEA. This chain's CDR3 is CSVWGQQKGGYTF. CDR3 in DNA: TGCAGCGTATGGGGACAGCAAAAAGGGGGCTACACCTTC.

J is TRBJ1-2 and V is TRBV9, with TRBD1 as a possible D gene (5 bases). Germline CDR1 SGDLS, CDR2 YYNGEE. The CDR3 consists of 15 residues. Trimming removed 0 bases at V and 7 bases at J, with 16 bases between. CDR3 bases: TGTGCCAGCAGCGTAGGAGGGGACTCGGGAACTGGCTACACCTTC. Residues: CASSVGGDSGTGYTF.

The chain recombines TRBV5-1 with TRBJ2-1, with TRBD1 matching 7 bases. The CDR3 runs to 16 residues. The germline CDR1 and CDR2 sequences are SGHRS and YFSETQ. The junction had 14 bases not matched to a gene; V was cut back by 3 bases and J by 8 bases. The CDR3 loop is CASSSTTGTNSHEQFF. The CDR3 nucleotides read TGCGCCAGCAGCTCGACGACAGGGACCAACTCCCATGAGCAGTTCTTC.

This clone was detected a few times. The CDR3 DNA is TGTGCCAGTAGTATAGGGGCCTCCTACGAGCAGTACTTC. Amino acids: CASSIGASYEQYF. This chain links TRBV19 with TRBJ2-7; D is unclear. From germline, CDR1 is LNHDA and CDR2 SQIVND (reference sequence). The CDR3 totals 13 residues. Trimming took off 1 base at V and 0 bases at J, with 4 bases between the two ends.

The chain recombines TRBV27 with TRBJ1-2, with 8 bases matching TRBD1. Per germline, CDR1 MNHEY and CDR2 SMNVEV (reference sequence). This CDR3 is 13 amino acids long. V shed 5 bases and J 7 bases; nucleotides not matched to a gene: 6. This CDR3 is CASSEGQGPGYTF. CDR3 nucleotide sequence: TGTGCCAGCAGTGAAGGACAGGGCCCTGGCTACACCTTC.

The chain has TRBV27 and TRBJ2-3, with unresolved D. This CDR3 spans 12 amino acids. Trimming stripped 3 bases from V and 6 bases from J, with 7 bases between. Per the germline V gene, CDR1 is MNHEY and CDR2 is SMNVEV (reference sequence). The CDR3 DNA reads TGTGCCAGCAGTTTTTTATCGGATACGCAGTATTTT. Translation gives CASSFLSDTQYF.

The genes are TRBV14 and TRBJ2-3; 10 bases are shared with TRBD2. CDR3 size: 15 residues. The J segment lost 5 bases and the V segment lost 4 bases, leaving 6 bases of the junction unmatched. Germline V gene data show CDR1 as SGHDN and CDR2 as FVKESK. CDR3 residues: CASSLTSGTGDTQYF. The CDR3 DNA reads as TGTGCCAGCAGCCTCACTAGCGGGACGGGAGATACGCAGTATTTT.

V and J are TRBV28 and TRBJ2-1, with 10 bases identical to TRBD2. This CDR3 has 16 residues. Germline-derived CDR1 and CDR2 are MDHEN and SYDVKM. V lost 6 bases to trimming and J lost 3 bases; unmatched junction nucleotides: 8. The CDR3 sequence is CASRSQREGLYNEQFF. Written as DNA, the CDR3 is TGTGCCAGCAGATCTCAGCGGGAGGGACTCTACAATGAGCAGTTCTTC. Supplemented by reference TRBV28 and TRBJ2-1, the full variable domain reads DVKVTQSSRYLVKRTGEKVFLECVQDMDHENMFWYRQDPGLGLRLIYFSYDVKMKEKGDIPEGYSVSREKKERFSLILESASTNQTSMYLCASRSQREGLYNEQFFGPGTRLTVL.

The gene calls are TRBV7-9 and TRBJ1-2; 7 bases match TRBD1. The CDR3 is 15 amino acids. J gave up 5 bases and V 4 bases, and 10 bases lay outside the gene matches. Germline-derived CDR1 and CDR2 are SEHNR and FQNEAQ (reference sequence). In nucleotides, the CDR3 is TGTGCCAGCAGCTGGCCCCTGACAGGGCAATATGGCTACACCTTC. This sequence encodes CASSWPLTGQYGYTF. Using reference TRBV7-9 and TRBJ1-2 for the parts outside the CDR3, the full variable domain is DTGVSQNPRHKITKRGQNVTFRCDPISEHNRLYWYRQTLGQGPEFLTYFQNEAQLEKSRLLSDRFSAERPKGSFSTLEIQRTEQGDSAMYLCASSWPLTGQYGYTFGSGTRLTVV.

This clone was seen just once. Here the CDR3 DNA reads TGTGCCAGCAGCTTAGGCACTAGCGGGATAGTCGCCTACAATGAGCAGTTCTTC. This codes for CASSLGTSGIVAYNEQFF. The chain recombines TRBV7-8 with TRBJ2-1; 10 nucleotides match TRBD2. Unmatched junction bases numbered 8, after V lost 1 base and J lost 2 bases. The CDR3 has 18 amino acids. Germline CDR1 is SGHVS and CDR2 is FQNEAQ. Based on the CDR3 plus reference TRBV7-8 and TRBJ2-1, the full variable domain is GAGVSQSPRYKVAKRGQDVALRCDPISGHVSLFWYQQALGQGPEFLTYFQNEAQLDKSGLPSDRFFAERPEGSVSTLKIQRTQQEDSAVYLCASSLGTSGIVAYNEQFFGPGTRLTVL.

This chain uses TRBV7-9 with TRBJ1-2, with 9 nucleotides matching TRBD1. The ends lost 3 bases at V and 0 bases at J; junction bases unmatched: 5. This CDR3 has 16 residues. Germline CDR1 is SEHNR and CDR2 is FQNEAQ (reference sequence). The CDR3, as DNA: TGTGCCAGCAGCTTTGGGACAGGGCTTGCTAACTATGGCTACACCTTC. Protein product: CASSFGTGLANYGYTF.